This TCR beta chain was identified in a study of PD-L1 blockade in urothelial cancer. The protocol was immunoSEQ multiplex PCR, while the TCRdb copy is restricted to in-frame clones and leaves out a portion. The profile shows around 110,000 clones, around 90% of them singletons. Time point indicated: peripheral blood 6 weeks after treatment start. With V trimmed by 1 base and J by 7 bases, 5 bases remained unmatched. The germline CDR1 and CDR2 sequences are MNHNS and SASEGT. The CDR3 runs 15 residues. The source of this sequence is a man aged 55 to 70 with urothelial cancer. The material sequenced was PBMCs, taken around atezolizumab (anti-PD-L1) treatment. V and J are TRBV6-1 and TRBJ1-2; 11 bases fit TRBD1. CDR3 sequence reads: CASSEVGDRGSGYTF. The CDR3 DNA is TGTGCCAGCAGTGAAGTGGGGGACAGGGGGAGTGGCTACACCTTC.